The 11 T cell receptor beta chains in this list originate from one sample, sequenced in a study of blood T cell repertoires in COVID-19 (dated by TCRdb to 2020 to 2022). Libraries were built with the immunoSEQ multiplex PCR assay. Here the immuneACCESS table is served through TCRdb, limited to in-frame sequences with V and J called. Missing clones are a known gap in these copies; in checked studies unresolved V genes cover under half, and the rest lacks a known reason. The sample data list roughly 200,000 clones, and around 90% of these were observed just once. The ten largest account for approximately 0.62% of the sample. Input material: peripheral blood. The receptor source for this set is a man aged 50 to 59 with acute or convalescent COVID-19.

This chain connects TRBV27 to TRBJ1-2, with D possibly TRBD1 on 5 matching bases. From germline, CDR1 is MNHEY and CDR2 SMNVEV (reference sequence). The germline V and J ends were trimmed by 4 bases and 0 bases, with 18 bases remaining between them. The CDR3 is 17 residues long. This CDR3 reads CASSSAARGGSNYGYTF. CDR3 sequence (DNA): TGTGCCAGCAGTTCGGCTGCCCGGGGGGGATCTAACTATGGCTACACCTTC.

The chain is built from TRBV5-1 and TRBJ2-1, with 12 bases that match TRBD2. Trimming took 4 bases from V and 6 from J; bases not matched to a gene: 14. From germline, CDR1 is SGHRS and CDR2 YFSETQ. This CDR3 is built from 18 residues. In DNA form, the CDR3 reads TGCGCCAGCAGCGATGGACTAGCGGGATGGAGAAAGGCCAATGAGCAGTTCTTC. It is translated as CASSDGLAGWRKANEQFF.

The chain has TRBV6-5 and TRBJ2-3; D is ambiguous. This CDR3 region has 12 residues. Trimming left V 6 bases short and J 0 bases short, with 4 bases between. Germline CDR1 and CDR2: MNHEY and SVGAGI. CDR3 loop: CASRTSTDTQYF. The DNA for the CDR3 is TGTGCCAGCAGAACTAGCACAGATACGCAGTATTTT.

This clone has only one observation. The chain uses TRBV6-5 and TRBJ2-2; a weak D match, TRBD1 (5 bases). CDR1 MNHEY and CDR2 SVGAGI come from the germline V gene. The V end was cut by 6 bases, the J end by 1 base, with 9 bases between. CDR3 length: 14 amino acids. DNA for the CDR3: TGTGCCAGCAGACTACAGGTGAACACCGGGGAGCTGTTTTTT. The encoded protein is CASRLQVNTGELFF.

This chain connects TRBV2 to TRBJ2-7; 8 nucleotides agree with TRBD1. The CDR3 runs 14 residues. Germline trimming cut 6 bases from V and 5 bases from J; bases unmatched to any gene: 9. The V gene's germline CDR1 is SNHLY and CDR2 FYNNEI. The CDR3: CASRGEQGVNEQYF. The CDR3, as DNA: TGTGCCAGCAGAGGAGAACAGGGGGTGAACGAGCAGTACTTC.

The chain recombines TRBV7-3 with TRBJ2-3; 10 bases are a match to TRBD2. The germline V gene encodes CDR1 SGHTA and CDR2 FQGTGA. Trimming took 5 bases from V and 4 from J; bases not matched to a gene: 12. The CDR3 length is 17 residues. The CDR3 DNA follows: TGTGCCAGCAGCCTCTGGGGGGGAGGACTAGCGGCAGATACGCAGTATTTT. Protein product: CASSLWGGGLAADTQYF.

This clone appeared once. The chain has TRBV2 and TRBJ1-1; TRBD1 agrees at 11 bases. J gave up 2 bases and V 4 bases, and 3 bases lay outside the gene matches. Germline loops: CDR1 SNHLY, CDR2 FYNNEI. The CDR3 loop spans 15 amino acids. The CDR3 here is CASSGWTGGNTEAFF. Written as DNA, the CDR3 is TGTGCCAGCAGTGGGTGGACAGGGGGCAACACTGAAGCTTTCTTT. Complete variable domain (other parts from reference TRBV2 and TRBJ1-1): EPEVTQTPSHQVTQMGQEVILRCVPISNHLYFYWYRQILGQKVEFLVSFYNNEISEKSEIFDDQFSVERPDGSNFTLKIRSTKLEDSAMYFCASSGWTGGNTEAFFGQGTRLTVV.

The chain combines TRBV7-6 with TRBJ2-2; the D gene is possibly TRBD2 (5 bases). The germline CDR1 and CDR2 sequences are SGHVS and FNYEAQ. V shed 5 bases and J shed 1 base, with 11 bases lying between them. The CDR3 totals 15 residues. CDR3 DNA sequence: TGTGCCAGCAGCCGTCCCGCGGGGAACACCGGGGAGCTGTTTTTT. This gives the protein CASSRPAGNTGELFF.

The J gene is TRBJ1-2, the V gene TRBV7-2, with D hard to call. The CDR3 contains 12 residues. The germline V gene encodes CDR1 SGHTA and CDR2 FQGNSA. V lost 5 bases, J lost 7 bases, and 11 bases lay in between. The CDR3 sequence is CASSTFGSGYTF. In DNA, the CDR3 is TGTGCCAGCAGCACCTTCGGGAGTGGCTACACCTTC.

The chain uses TRBV6-2 or TRBV6-3 and TRBJ2-3, with D unclear. This CDR3 is 16 amino acids long. Germline V gene sequence: CDR1 MNHEY, CDR2 SVGEGT. V was cut by 1 base and J by 7 bases, with 18 bases left in between. The CDR3 nucleotides read TGTGCCAGCAGTTACTGGGTCCTCAGGCAGGATTATACGCAGTATTTT. Amino acids: CASSYWVLRQDYTQYF.

The chain recombines TRBV19 with TRBJ1-3, with 8 bases that match TRBD1. Germline CDR1 LNHDA, CDR2 SQIVND (reference sequence). CDR3 size: 16 residues. Unmatched junction bases numbered 14, after V lost 7 bases and J lost 6 bases. The CDR3 protein is CASTPFGPTGANTIYF. CDR3 DNA sequence: TGTGCCAGTACCCCCTTTGGTCCGACAGGGGCAAACACCATATATTTT.